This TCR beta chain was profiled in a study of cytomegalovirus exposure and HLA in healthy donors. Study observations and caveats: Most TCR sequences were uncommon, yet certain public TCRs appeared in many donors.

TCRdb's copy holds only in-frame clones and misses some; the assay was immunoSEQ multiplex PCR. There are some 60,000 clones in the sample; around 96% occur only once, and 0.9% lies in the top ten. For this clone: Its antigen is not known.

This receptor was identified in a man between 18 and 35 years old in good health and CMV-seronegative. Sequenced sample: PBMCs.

The DNA for the CDR3 is TGTGCCTGGAGTGAAGGACTAGCGGGAGGGCGTCTCCAAGAGACCCAGTACTTC. Translating it yields CAWSEGLAGGRLQETQYF. The chain is built from TRBV30 and TRBJ2-5; 15 bases map to TRBD2. V dropped 1 base and J dropped 1; count of bases not matched to a gene: 7. Per germline, CDR1 GTSNPN and CDR2 SVGIG (reference sequence). The CDR3 covers 18 residues.